The rows below give T cell receptor beta chains drawn from one sample of a study of blood T cell repertoires in COVID-19. The repertoire was sequenced with immunoSEQ multiplex PCR; TCRdb's copy has only in-frame clones and lacks some. The data contain around 63,000 clones, more than 60% of them seen just once; the ten biggest clones take up roughly 18%. What was sequenced was peripheral blood. The origin of the receptors is a woman in her fifties or sixties with active or convalescent COVID-19. The CDR3 runs from the conserved cysteine through the conserved F or W. The order of the fields is J gene, clone size, V gene, D gene, CDR3 DNA, CDR3 protein. D genes are given only for firm matches. Not all rows give a size; the values are once, few, many and, for expanded clones, a class.

TRBJ2-2 | . | TRBV7-6 | . | TGTGCCAGCAGCTTAGATCAGGGAACCGGGGAGCTGTTTTTT | CASSLDQGTGELFF
TRBJ2-1 | . | TRBV7-9 | TRBD1 | TGTGCCAGCTCTACCCCTGGACAGGGGGCAGAGGATGAGCAGTTCTTC | CASSTPGQGAEDEQFF
TRBJ2-5 | once | TRBV11-2 | . | TGTGCCAGCAGCTCGGGGGTGGGGGAGACCCAGTACTTC | CASSSGVGETQYF
TRBJ2-5 | many | TRBV5-1 | TRBD2 | TGCGCCAGCAGCTTGGCCCTAGCGGGAGTTAAGGAAGAGACCCAGTACTTC | CASSLALAGVKEETQYF
TRBJ1-1 | few | TRBV15 | . | TGTGCCACCAGCACCCGGCGGGAGGGCACTGAAGCTTTCTTT | CATSTRREGTEAFF
TRBJ2-7 | . | TRBV25-1 | . | TGTGCCAGCAGTGCAGGACAGCCCTATAACTACGAGCAGTACTTC | CASSAGQPYNYEQYF
TRBJ2-1 | . | TRBV7-9 | . | TGTGCCAGCAGCTTAGCACAGCACAATGAGCAGTTCTTC | CASSLAQHNEQFF
TRBJ1-2 | . | TRBV30 | . | TGTGCCTGGAGCGTCACGGTGGGGGCTTATGGCTACACCTTC | CAWSVTVGAYGYTF
TRBJ1-2 | . | TRBV18 | . | TGTGCCAGCTCACCACTGCCAGGGGAAAACTATGGCTACACCTTC | CASSPLPGENYGYTF
TRBJ2-7 | . | TRBV5-1 | . | TGCGCCAGCAGCTTGGAGAGGGGGGAGCAGTACTTC | CASSLERGEQYF
TRBJ2-3 | . | TRBV15 | TRBD2 | TGTGCCACCAGCAGGGAGCTCTTGACTAGCGGGAGAGTGGATACGCAGTATTTT | CATSRELLTSGRVDTQYF
TRBJ2-5 | . | TRBV3-1/TRBV3-2 | . | TGTGCCAGCAGCCCCCCCGGGAAGACCCAGTACTTC | CASSPPGKTQYF
TRBJ2-1 | . | TRBV5-1 | TRBD1 | TGCGCCAGCAGCAAATCACAGGGGGCGGGCAATGAGCAGTTCTTC | CASSKSQGAGNEQFF
TRBJ1-2 | many | TRBV5-1 | TRBD1 | TGCGCCAGCAGCTTGGGGCAGGGGGCTGGCTACACCTTC | CASSLGQGAGYTF
TRBJ2-3 | . | TRBV29-1 | . | TGCAGCGTTATAGCGGATTTCACAGATACGCAGTATTTT | CSVIADFTDTQYF
TRBJ2-5 | . | TRBV5-8 | . | TGTGCCAGCAGCGGGGGGGCAGGGCAGCAGACCCAGTACTTC | CASSGGAGQQTQYF
TRBJ2-1 | . | TRBV13 | . | TGTGCCAGCAGCTTAGCGGGTAGCTCCTACAATGAGCAGTTCTTC | CASSLAGSSYNEQFF
TRBJ1-1 | few | TRBV6-5 | . | TGTGCCAGCAGTTACTCAAAAGTCGGGGGGCAAACTGAAGCTTTCTTT | CASSYSKVGGQTEAFF
TRBJ2-7 | . | TRBV2 | . | TGTGCCAGCAGGGAGACAGTGGGCGAGCAGTACTTC | CASRETVGEQYF
TRBJ1-1 | . | TRBV19 | TRBD1 | TGTGCCAGTAGTGCAGGGGGTTATTCTGAAGCTTTCTTT | CASSAGGYSEAFF
TRBJ2-7 | . | TRBV10-3 | TRBD2 | TGTGCCATCAGTGAAGCGGGAGGTTCCTACGAGCAGTACTTC | CAISEAGGSYEQYF
TRBJ2-1 | once | TRBV29-1 | TRBD2 | TGCAGCGTCGATCGGACTAGCGGGAACTACAATGAGCAGTTCTTC | CSVDRTSGNYNEQFF
TRBJ2-3 | few | TRBV5-1 | TRBD1 | TGCGCCAGCAGCTTGGGACAGGGGCTACGGGCAGATACGCAGTATTTT | CASSLGQGLRADTQYF
TRBJ1-2 | . | TRBV19 | . | TGTGCCAGTAGTACCCAACAGGATCTTTACTATGGCTACACCTTC | CASSTQQDLYYGYTF
TRBJ2-2 | . | TRBV3-1/TRBV3-2 | TRBD1 | TGTGCCAGCAGCCAAGAGGTTAACAGGGGGCCGACAGGGGAGCTGTTTTTT | CASSQEVNRGPTGELFF
TRBJ2-1 | . | TRBV5-1 | . | TGCGCCAGCAGCTTGATCGGCGGGAAGGAGTCTGAGCAGTTCTTC | CASSLIGGKESEQFF
TRBJ2-1 | . | TRBV19 | TRBD2 | TGTGCCAGTAGTATAGGCAGCGGGAGGGCGGATGAGCAGTTCTTC | CASSIGSGRADEQFF
TRBJ1-6 | . | TRBV5-1 | TRBD1 | TGCGCCAGCAGCTCGGACAGGGGGTTTTCACCCCTCCACTTT | CASSSDRGFSPLHF
TRBJ1-2 | once | TRBV7-8 | . | TGTGCCAGCAGCTTAGAATCGGACAGATCCTTTTATGGCTACACCTTC | CASSLESDRSFYGYTF
TRBJ1-5 | few | TRBV5-5 | TRBD1 | TGTGCCAGCAGCGGACGACAGGGGCTAAATGGATTGGGCAATCAGCCCCAGCATTTT | CASSGRQGLNGLGNQPQHF
TRBJ2-7 | . | TRBV9 | TRBD2 | TGTGCCAGCAGCCCCAGGGATACCGGGACTAGCATTTACGAGCAGTACTTC | CASSPRDTGTSIYEQYF
TRBJ1-2 | . | TRBV7-9 | TRBD1 | TGTGCCAGCAGCCACCTAGACAGGGGCGGCGGCTACACCTTC | CASSHLDRGGGYTF
TRBJ2-3 | . | TRBV14 | TRBD2 | TGTGCCAGCAGCCATAGCGGGGCTAGCACAGATACGCAGTATTTT | CASSHSGASTDTQYF
TRBJ2-1 | . | TRBV14 | TRBD2 | TGTGCCAGCAGCCAAGATAATGGCGGGAGGGCCTCTAACAATGAGCAGTTCTTC | CASSQDNGGRASNNEQFF
TRBJ2-3 | . | TRBV27 | . | TGTGCCAGCAGGACATTCGGCACAGATACGCAGTATTTT | CASRTFGTDTQYF
TRBJ1-1 | . | TRBV30 | TRBD1 | TGTGCCTGGAGTGCGGACAGGGAGTGGACTGAAGCTTTCTTT | CAWSADREWTEAFF
TRBJ2-2 | . | TRBV7-9 | . | TGTGCCAGCAGCTTAGCATACGGGGAGCTGTTTTTT | CASSLAYGELFF
TRBJ2-7 | . | TRBV7-2 | . | TGTGCCAGCAGCTTTTACGTAGATAGCTCCTACGAGCAGTACTTC | CASSFYVDSSYEQYF
TRBJ1-2 | . | TRBV9 | . | TGTGCCAGCAGCGTAGACAGTGTTGGCATGTTCGGCTACACCTTC | CASSVDSVGMFGYTF
TRBJ2-3 | . | TRBV19 | . | TGTGCCAGTAGTAGCCTAGCCGACCAGACAGATACGCAGTATTTT | CASSSLADQTDTQYF
TRBJ2-7 | . | TRBV7-8 | . | TGTGCCAGCAGCCCCTGGGCGACCTACGAGCAGTACTTC | CASSPWATYEQYF
TRBJ2-2 | . | TRBV12-3/TRBV12-4 | . | TGTGCCAGCAACCCAGACACCGGGGAGCTGTTTTTT | CASNPDTGELFF
TRBJ1-3 | . | TRBV5-1 | . | TGCGCCAGCAGCGAGGGACTGCCTGACTCTGGAAACACCATATATTTT | CASSEGLPDSGNTIYF
TRBJ1-2 | . | TRBV4-1 | . | TGCGCCAGCAGCCAAGCCGGTACTCGCTATGGCTACACCTTC | CASSQAGTRYGYTF
TRBJ1-1 | . | TRBV4-2 | . | TGTGCCAGCAGCCACCTCGGACAGAACACTGAAGCTTTCTTT | CASSHLGQNTEAFF
TRBJ1-2 | once | TRBV18 | TRBD1 | TGTGCCAGCTCACCACGGTCAGGGGGCGGTTATGGCTACACCTTC | CASSPRSGGGYGYTF
TRBJ2-3 | . | TRBV5-4 | TRBD2 | TGTGCCAGCAGCCGATCGGGACTAGCGGGAGGGACGGGAGATACGCAGTATTTT | CASSRSGLAGGTGDTQYF
TRBJ2-1 | . | TRBV19 | TRBD2 | TGTGCCAGTAGCCATAGGCGGCTAGCGGGAGGTGAGCAGTTCTTC | CASSHRRLAGGEQFF
TRBJ1-1 | . | TRBV28 | TRBD1 | TGTGCCAGCAGTGGCCCAGGGGGCACTGAAGCTTTCTTT | CASSGPGGTEAFF
TRBJ2-7 | . | TRBV10-2 | TRBD1 | TGCGCCAGCCGTTCGGACAGGGGACCATCCTACGAGCAGTACTTC | CASRSDRGPSYEQYF
TRBJ2-7 | . | TRBV5-1 | TRBD2 | TGCGCCAGCAGCCAGGCGGGAGGAGCCTACGAGCAGTACTTC | CASSQAGGAYEQYF
TRBJ2-2 | . | TRBV10-1 | . | TGCGCCAGCAGTGACGGGTCAGCCGGGGAGCTGTTTTTT | CASSDGSAGELFF